Below, 25 T cell receptor beta chains from the same sample are listed, as sequenced in a study of blood T cell repertoires in COVID-19. The repertoire was sequenced with immunoSEQ multiplex PCR; TCRdb's copy has only in-frame clones and lacks some. The sample carries some 240,000 clones, around four fifths recorded once. Source material: PBMCs or T cells enriched from blood (not recorded which). Receptor source: a man under 40 with acute COVID-19.

CDR3 protein: CASSYSNRRGPEAFF. CDR3 nucleotides: TGTGCCAGCAGTTATTCGAATCGAAGGGGGCCAGAAGCTTTCTTT. The chain recombines TRBV6-2 or TRBV6-3 with TRBJ1-1, with 7 bases matching TRBD1. Germline CDR1 MNHEY, CDR2 SVGEGT. Trimming took 3 bases from V and 8 from J; bases not matched to a gene: 12. The CDR3 loop spans 15 amino acids.

The chain uses TRBV6-5 and TRBJ1-5, with D hard to call. Trimming shortened V by 2 bases and J by 3 bases, and 5 bases separated the two germline ends. Per germline, CDR1 MNHEY and CDR2 SVGAGI. The CDR3 is made up of 13 amino acids. This chain's CDR3 is CASSYNINQPQHF. CDR3 nucleotide sequence: TGTGCCAGCAGTTACAACATCAATCAGCCCCAGCATTTT.

This clone appeared once. V is TRBV5-4 and J is TRBJ1-6; D not certain. V was shortened by 5 bases and J by 8 bases, with 20 bases between the two germline ends. The germline CDR1 and CDR2 sequences are SGHNT and YYREEE (reference sequence). The CDR3 has 16 amino acids. The CDR3 nucleotides read TGTGCCAGCAGTCGAAACCCGAGGTCGACGGATTCACCCCTCCACTTT. Its translation is CASSRNPRSTDSPLHF. The complete variable domain, with remaining parts taken from reference TRBV5-4 and TRBJ1-6, reads ETGVTQSPTHLIKTRGQQVTLRCSSQSGHNTVSWYQQALGQGPQFIFQYYREEENGRGNFPPRFSGLQFPNYSSELNVNALELDDSALYLCASSRNPRSTDSPLHFGNGTRLTVT.

V usage is TRBV27 and J usage is TRBJ1-6; TRBD1 agrees at 9 bases. Germline V lookup: CDR1 MNHEY, CDR2 SMNVEV (reference sequence). The CDR3 spans 16 residues. J was trimmed by 7 bases and V by 5 bases; bases with no gene match: 9. CDR3 residues: CASSVTTGGQNSPLHF. The CDR3 DNA is TGTGCCAGCAGTGTTACTACAGGGGGCCAAAATTCACCCCTCCACTTT.

This clone has a single count. The chain recombines TRBV25-1 with TRBJ1-2; tentatively, D is TRBD1 (6 bases). The CDR3 sequence is 13 residues long. Germline CDR1 is MGHDK and CDR2 is SYGVNS. V lost 4 bases and J 1 base, leaving 7 bases between the germline ends. The CDR3 loop is CASSGRGNYGYTF. The CDR3 nucleotides are TGTGCCAGCAGTGGCAGGGGTAACTATGGCTACACCTTC.

This chain connects TRBV27 to TRBJ1-3, with TRBD1 as a possible D gene (5 bases). This CDR3 spans 15 amino acids. Germline V gene data show CDR1 as MNHEY and CDR2 as SMNVEV (reference sequence). Trimming removed 3 bases from V and 4 bases from J, with 13 bases in between. The CDR3 region is CASSFRGGAGNTIYF. In DNA, the CDR3 is TGTGCCAGCAGTTTTAGGGGAGGCGCCGGAAACACCATATATTTT.

The chain combines TRBV27 with TRBJ2-5; tentative D call: TRBD2 (6 bases). Trimming removed 5 bases from V and 7 bases from J, with 11 bases in between. Germline V gene lookup returns CDR1 MNHEY and CDR2 SMNVEV (reference sequence). This CDR3 is 12 amino acids long. CDR3 loop: CASSTLGGTQYF. CDR3 DNA sequence: TGTGCCAGCAGTACCTTGGGAGGGACCCAGTACTTC.

The chain uses TRBV3-1 (or the pseudogene TRBV3-2) and TRBJ2-5, with D tentatively TRBD1 (6 bases). CDR1 LGHDT and CDR2 YNNKEL come from the germline V gene (reference sequence). The V end lost 2 bases, the J end lost 4 bases, and 11 bases lay between the germline ends. The CDR3 is 14 amino acids. CDR3 bases: TGTGCCAGCAGCCAACGCAGGGGCGGAGAGACCCAGTACTTC. This codes for CASSQRRGGETQYF.

The chain uses TRBV19 and TRBJ2-5, with 10 bases fitting TRBD2. This CDR3 contains 17 residues. Germline trimming cut 5 bases from V and 1 base from J; bases unmatched to any gene: 10. Germline lookup yields CDR1 LNHDA and CDR2 SQIVND (reference sequence). The CDR3 DNA reads as TGTGCCAGTAGTTTCTCTAGCGGGAGCTACCCCCAAGAGACCCAGTACTTC. This sequence encodes CASSFSSGSYPQETQYF.

The rearrangement uses TRBV28 and TRBJ1-5, with D unresolved. Germline V gene lookup returns CDR1 MDHEN and CDR2 SYDVKM. Trimming stripped 3 bases from V and 3 bases from J, with 12 bases between. This CDR3 is built from 15 residues. CDR3 bases: TGTGCCAGCAGTTTGGGAGGGCAGTCCAATCAGCCCCAGCATTTT. As protein: CASSLGGQSNQPQHF.

The CDR3 bases are TGTGCCACCAGTGAGGGCGGGGACAATCAGCCCCAGCATTTT. It specifies CATSEGGDNQPQHF. The chain joins TRBV24-1 to TRBJ1-5; D remains unclear. Germline V CDR1 and CDR2: KGHDR, SFDVKD. The CDR3 is 14 amino acids. V shed 4 bases and J shed 3 bases, with 9 bases lying between them.

CDR3 DNA: TGTGCCAGCAGCGTAGTGGCTAGCGGGAGGAAGTCCTACAATGAGCAGTTCTTC. Amino acid sequence: CASSVVASGRKSYNEQFF. The chain recombines TRBV9 with TRBJ2-1; 11 positions agree with TRBD2. Germline CDR1 reads SGDLS; CDR2 reads YYNGEE. V lost 0 bases to trimming and J lost 1 base; unmatched junction nucleotides: 6. CDR3 length: 18 amino acids.

The V gene is TRBV7-2, the J gene TRBJ2-7, with a tentative D call TRBD2 (6 bases). The CDR3 loop spans 15 amino acids. CDR1 SGHTA and CDR2 FQGNSA come from the germline V gene. V was shortened by 4 bases and J by 2 bases, with 15 bases between the two germline ends. The CDR3 DNA follows: TGTGCCAGCAGCTCCGGGCCGGGAGCTACCTACGAGCAGTACGTC. Translated, it gives CASSSGPGATYEQYV.

There are a few counts of this clone. The chain combines TRBV6-4 with TRBJ2-2, with D tentatively TRBD1 (6 bases). Germline CDR1 reads MRHNA; CDR2 reads SNTAGT. The CDR3 length is 16 residues. V lost 1 base to trimming and J lost 1 base, with 10 bases between them. CDR3 region: CASSDWPGQNTGELFF. CDR3 DNA: TGTGCCAGCAGTGACTGGCCGGGACAGAACACCGGGGAGCTGTTTTTT.

The genes are TRBV4-1 and TRBJ2-5; D is possibly TRBD1 (6 bases). The germline V gene encodes CDR1 MGHRA and CDR2 YSYEKL. The length of the CDR3 is 15 residues. V lost 5 bases and J 9 bases, leaving 22 bases between the germline ends. The CDR3 protein is CASSSRQDNIGAQYF. Here the CDR3 DNA reads TGCGCCAGCAGCTCCCGACAGGACAACATAGGGGCCCAGTACTTC.

This clone was detected once. This chain uses TRBV29-1 with TRBJ2-5, with D possibly TRBD2 on 7 matching bases. Germline CDR1 reads SQVTM; CDR2 reads ANQGSEA. The CDR3 contains 14 residues. Trimming stripped 5 bases from V and 5 bases from J, with 18 bases between. CDR3 amino acids: CSVSPSGTRETQYF. Written as DNA, the CDR3 is TGCAGCGTTTCCCCAAGCGGGACACGGGAGACCCAGTACTTC.

This clone is a singleton in its sample. The V call is TRBV6-6, the J call TRBJ1-5, with TRBD1 identical over 9 bases. Germline lookup yields CDR1 MNHNY and CDR2 SVGAGI (reference sequence). CDR3 length equals 15 residues. Losses at the gene ends were 6 bases for V and 2 bases for J; bases not matched to a gene: 5. The CDR3 nucleotides are TGTGCCAGCAGCACAGGGGGCAGTGGCAATCAGCCCCAGCATTTT. It codes for CASSTGGSGNQPQHF.

The CDR3 DNA is TGCGCCAGCAGCTTGGGGGAGACCTACAATGAGCAGTTCTTC. This translates into CASSLGETYNEQFF. The chain employs TRBV5-1 and TRBJ2-1, with TRBD2 as a possible D gene (5 bases). Trimming removed 0 bases at V and 2 bases at J, with 6 bases between. The length of the CDR3 is 14 residues. Per the germline V gene, CDR1 is SGHRS and CDR2 is YFSETQ.

This clone was seen a few times. The chain carries TRBV3-1 (or the pseudogene TRBV3-2) and TRBJ1-2; D is unresolved. The ends were cut back, 4 bases at V and 7 bases at J, with 16 bases in the middle. The germline V gene has CDR1 LGHDT and CDR2 YNNKEL (reference sequence). There are 14 residues in the CDR3. The CDR3 DNA reads as TGTGCCAGCAGCCTCCGATCAAGGTCGGGTGGCTACACCTTC. This gives the protein CASSLRSRSGGYTF.

This clone was observed a single time. The V call is TRBV14, the J call TRBJ2-5, with 8 bases lining up with TRBD1. V lost 3 bases, J lost 3 bases, and 9 bases stayed unmatched. Germline V gives CDR1 SGHDN, CDR2 FVKESK. This CDR3 region has 16 residues. CDR3 coding DNA: TGTGCCAGCAGCCATTATCTCCAGGGGGCCAAAGAGACCCAGTACTTC. The encoded protein is CASSHYLQGAKETQYF.

The chain couples TRBV28 to TRBJ1-2; D is possibly TRBD1 (6 bases). Trimming stripped 5 bases from V and 0 bases from J, with 13 bases between. CDR3 length: 15 residues. Germline CDR1 is MDHEN and CDR2 is SYDVKM. As DNA, the CDR3 is TGTGCCAGCAGTCCCGGACAGCTACCTAACTATGGCTACACCTTC. Amino acid sequence: CASSPGQLPNYGYTF.

The chain joins TRBV28 to TRBJ1-2; D is unresolved. CDR3 length: 15 amino acids. Germline CDR1 MDHEN, CDR2 SYDVKM. The V gene lost 2 bases and the J gene lost 9 bases, with 19 bases spanning the gap. Here the CDR3 DNA reads TGTGCCAGCAGTTTAGACACTCGTAGTCTTGTTCGCTACACCTTC. Residues: CASSLDTRSLVRYTF.

The V call is TRBV10-3, the J call TRBJ2-5; D is undetermined. Per germline, CDR1 ENHRY and CDR2 SYGVKD. Trimming removed 0 bases at V and 1 base at J, with 6 bases between. The CDR3 sequence is 14 residues long. DNA of the CDR3: TGTGCCATCAGTGAGTCGACTGCCCAAGAGACCCAGTACTTC. Translated: CAISESTAQETQYF.

This clone turned up a few times. The CDR3 bases are TGTGCCAGCAGTTTCGGACAGGGTGGAGAAGCTTTCTTT. Residues: CASSFGQGGEAFF. The V gene is TRBV6-5, the J gene TRBJ1-1; 8 nucleotides align to TRBD1. The germline gives CDR1 MNHEY, CDR2 SVGAGI. Losses at the gene ends were 4 bases for V and 8 bases for J; bases not matched to a gene: 6. The CDR3 loop spans 13 amino acids.

J is TRBJ2-7 and V is TRBV10-3; 9 nucleotides line up with TRBD1. CDR3 size: 13 residues. The germline V gene encodes CDR1 ENHRY and CDR2 SYGVKD. J lost 5 bases, V lost 4 bases, and 3 bases had no gene match. CDR3 loop: CAISGTGADEQYV. The CDR3 nucleotides are TGTGCCATCAGTGGGACAGGGGCCGACGAGCAGTACGTC.